This note documents a single T cell receptor beta chain sequence. Its antigen is not identified. This CDR3 region has 12 residues. Germline values: CDR1 MNHGY, CDR2 SAAAGT. V was clipped by 6 bases and J by 5 bases; unmatched bases: 4. The sample belongs to a study of T cells in localized non-small cell lung cancer. Overall study findings and caveats: Tumor showed lower T cell clonality than uninvolved adjacent lung, where it was highest. A median of approximately 60 of the top 100 tumor clones appeared in adjacent lung, which was paired and uninvolved.

Clones were read by immunoSEQ multiplex PCR, and TCRdb kept only the in-frame ones, dropping some. Counted here are 1,000 or so clones, 20% to 30% occurring once; the ten biggest clones make up roughly 8%. The V call is TRBV6-8, the J call TRBJ2-7; 7 bases map to TRBD1. The source is a male donor older than 55 with stage II lung adenocarcinoma. Specimen: lung tumor tissue, collected before any cancer treatment. CDR3 DNA: TGTGCCAGCAGGACAGGGTCCCACGAGCAGTACTTC. It yields the protein CASRTGSHEQYF.